This T cell receptor beta chain was documented in a study of cytotoxic CD8 clonotypes in ibrutinib-treated CLL (dated by TCRdb to the early 2020s). Turning to the overall study: In this cohort, approximately 14 patients were treatment-naive and fewer than 13 were relapsed/refractory, while 17 to 18 had unmutated IGHV. On average, each sample yielded about 250,000 productive templates and under 95,000 productive rearrangements. All remission and progressive disease samples were collected while patients were still receiving ibrutinib. Partial responses were observed in about 25 patients and complete responses in 2; after a median follow-up of around 64 months, remission was maintained in around 14 patients and progression was observed in roughly twelve. Cryopreserved peripheral blood mononuclear cells were collected at three points: before therapy, at response, and at either sustained remission or disease progression. Of the 90 or so participants in the trial, 25 to 30 had longitudinal samples available. Response samples were taken after a median of roughly a year on treatment, ranging from about 6 to 40 months. The paper's findings and limits, for the study overall: Lymph node repertoires were not examined, and the timing of sampling was not matched between patients in sustained remission and those whose disease progressed. An increase in clonality was observed at ibrutinib response, with clonality remaining stable during sustained remission and falling back toward baseline at progression. Baseline clonality was found to be higher than that of age-matched healthy donors and was strongly correlated with circulating CD8+ T-cell counts. Public clonotypes were rare and either shrank or stayed stable during treatment, and the rise in clonality at ibrutinib response reflected expansion of private clonotypes.

Each clonotype received, on average, roughly 9.6x coverage in deep resolution sequencing performed on a MiSeq, where the target depth lay between 1 in 1 million and 1 in 200,000 T cells. The immunoSEQ hsTCRB Kit was used to generate TCR beta libraries. The authors processed their data as follows. Data were analyzed with ImmunoSEQ Data Assistant and ImmunoSEQ Analyzer, with V, D and J genes assigned per IMGT definitions. Clonality was computed as one minus normalized Shannon entropy of productive rearrangement frequencies, ranging from 0 to 1. Public clonotype analysis was restricted to overrepresented clonotypes comprising at least 0.05% of each patient's repertoire. Roughly 13 age-matched healthy donor repertoires from immuneACCESS served as clonality controls. The source is immuneACCESS, and TCRdb retained only in-frame sequences with V and J called. Part of the clones is not carried over; for the studies checked, unresolved V genes explain less than half of this, and the remainder is unexplained. D and trimming were read from the DNA, whereas the V and J calls and clone size are those reported in that table. The sample table contains about 57,000 clones; only one count was recorded for 55% to 65% of them. The top ten clonotypes cover 20% of the sample.

CDR1 SGHTA and CDR2 FQGNSA were looked up in the germline V gene. The CDR3 sequence holds 15 residues, the cysteine and phenylalanine included. The DNA shown is the 45-base CDR3, in frame from base 1. V loses 7 bases, J loses 9 bases, and the germline ends lie 19 bases apart. This clone was detected only a few times. Its antigen remains undetermined. The sample holds no much larger clone one base away, and base qualities are not on file. What this sample's time point label stands for: approximately 25 months on ibrutinib. Roughly 2 micrograms of genomic DNA were extracted from cryopreserved PBMCs for TCR beta library preparation. High-throughput TCR beta sequencing was performed on longitudinal blood samples from CLL patients receiving ibrutinib monotherapy. The patients took part in an open-label, single-center phase 2 trial of ibrutinib monotherapy.

This clonotype originated in a human donor with chronic lymphocytic leukemia. The V and J segments used are TRBV7-2 and TRBJ1-6; a weak D assignment points to TRBD1 (5 bases agree). The source was PBMCs, collected after 24 months of ibrutinib treatment. Read as DNA, the sequence is TGTGCCAGCACCATAAGGTTAGGGGCTGCTTCACCCCTCCACTTT. This encodes CASTIRLGAASPLHF.